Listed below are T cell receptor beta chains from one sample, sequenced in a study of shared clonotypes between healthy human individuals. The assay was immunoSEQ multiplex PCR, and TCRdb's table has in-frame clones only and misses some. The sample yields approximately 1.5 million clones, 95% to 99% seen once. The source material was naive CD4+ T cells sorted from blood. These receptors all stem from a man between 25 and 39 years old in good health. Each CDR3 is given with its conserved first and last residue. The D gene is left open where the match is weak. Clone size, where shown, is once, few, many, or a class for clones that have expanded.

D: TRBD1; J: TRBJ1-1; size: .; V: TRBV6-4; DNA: TGTGCCAGCAGTGACCCCAACAGGGGGGAAGCTTTCTTT; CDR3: CASSDPNRGEAFF
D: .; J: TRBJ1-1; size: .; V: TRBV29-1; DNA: TGCAGCGCCGGGGAGCGGAACACTGAAGCTTTCTTT; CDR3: CSAGERNTEAFF
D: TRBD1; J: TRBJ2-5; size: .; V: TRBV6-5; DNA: TGTGCCAGCAGTTATAGGGACAGACAAGAGACCCAGTACTTC; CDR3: CASSYRDRQETQYF
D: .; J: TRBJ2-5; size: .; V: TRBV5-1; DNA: TGCGCCAGCAGCCCGGACTATTTAGGGACCCAGTACTTC; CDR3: CASSPDYLGTQYF
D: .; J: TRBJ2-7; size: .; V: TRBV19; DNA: TGTGCCAGTAGTATAGAAACAGGGAGGATCTACGAGCAGTACTTC; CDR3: CASSIETGRIYEQYF
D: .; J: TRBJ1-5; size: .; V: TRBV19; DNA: TGTGCCAGTAGTGCCCGCGTGGGACCAAATGTCTATCAGCCCCAGCATTTT; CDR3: CASSARVGPNVYQPQHF
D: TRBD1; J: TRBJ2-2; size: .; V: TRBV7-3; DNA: TGTGCCAGCAGCCCGACAGGGAATCCCGGGGAGCTGTTTTTT; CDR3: CASSPTGNPGELFF
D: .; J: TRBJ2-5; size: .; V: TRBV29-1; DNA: TGCAGCGTTGATATCCGGACCCAAGAGACCCAGTACTTC; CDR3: CSVDIRTQETQYF
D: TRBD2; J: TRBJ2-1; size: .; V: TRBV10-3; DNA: TGTGCCATCAGTGATAAGGGAGGGACCAACAATGAGCAGTTCTTC; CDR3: CAISDKGGTNNEQFF
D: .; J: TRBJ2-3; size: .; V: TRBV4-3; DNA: TGCGCCAGCAGCCAAGCCACTAGCTCGGATACGCAGTATTTT; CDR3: CASSQATSSDTQYF
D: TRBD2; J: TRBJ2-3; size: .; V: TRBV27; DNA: TGTGCCAGCAAGAACCTTCGGGGGAGGGGCACAGATACGCAGTATTTT; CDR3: CASKNLRGRGTDTQYF
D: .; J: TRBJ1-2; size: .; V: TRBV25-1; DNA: TGTGCCAGCAGTACTGTGGGGAACTATGGCTACACCTTC; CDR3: CASSTVGNYGYTF
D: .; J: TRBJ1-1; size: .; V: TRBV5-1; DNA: TGCGCCAGCAGCTTGGTGGGTTTTGTGGCCGCGAACACTGAAGCTTTCTTT; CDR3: CASSLVGFVAANTEAFF
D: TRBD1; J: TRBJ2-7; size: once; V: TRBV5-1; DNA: TGCGCCAGCAGCTTCGACAGGGACTCCTACGAGCAGTACTTC; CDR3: CASSFDRDSYEQYF
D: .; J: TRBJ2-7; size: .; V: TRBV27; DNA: TGTGCCAGCAGTCCCCAAGGTCGGGGGAGATGGAACGAGCAGTACTTC; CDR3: CASSPQGRGRWNEQYF
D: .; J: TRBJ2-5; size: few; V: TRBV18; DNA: TGTGCCAGCTCACCCCAACGGGAGACCCAGTACTTC; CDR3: CASSPQRETQYF
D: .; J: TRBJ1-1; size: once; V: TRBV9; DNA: TGTGCCAGCAGCGTAGAGGTTAATGTGAGGAACACTGAAGCTTTCTTT; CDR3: CASSVEVNVRNTEAFF
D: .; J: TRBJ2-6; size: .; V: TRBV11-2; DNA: TGTGCCAGCTCGGCCGGGACACCCAGCTCTGGGGCCAACGTCCTGACTTTC; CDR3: CASSAGTPSSGANVLTF
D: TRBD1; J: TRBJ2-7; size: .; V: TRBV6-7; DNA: TGTGCCAGCAGGTCACCGGGACAGTCCCTGGAGCAGTACTTC; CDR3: CASRSPGQSLEQYF
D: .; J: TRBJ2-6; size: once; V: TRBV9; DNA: TGTGCCAGCAGCGTAGCTGCCTCTGGGGCCAACGTCCTGACTTTC; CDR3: CASSVAASGANVLTF
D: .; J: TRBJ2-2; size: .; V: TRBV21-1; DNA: TGTGCCAGCAGCGACACAGGCGGCGGGAGGAACACCGGGGAGCTGTTTTTT; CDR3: CASSDTGGGRNTGELFF
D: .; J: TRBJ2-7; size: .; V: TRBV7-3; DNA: TGTGCCAGCAGCTTAAGGGCAGTTCCTTCCTCCTACGAGCAGTACTTC; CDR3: CASSLRAVPSSYEQYF
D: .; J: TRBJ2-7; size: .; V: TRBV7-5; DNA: TGTGTCAGAAGCTTAGCTCCGGGACGAGTCTTC; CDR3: CVRSLAPGRVF
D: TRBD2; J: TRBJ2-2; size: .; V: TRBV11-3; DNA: TGTGCCAGCAGCTTAGGCCGCGGCCGGGGAGGGTCGGACACCGGGGAGCTGTTTTTT; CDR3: CASSLGRGRGGSDTGELFF
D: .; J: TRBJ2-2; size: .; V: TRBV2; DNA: TGTGCCAGCAGTGAAGCGCTTCTGAACACCGGGGAGCTGTTTTTT; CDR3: CASSEALLNTGELFF
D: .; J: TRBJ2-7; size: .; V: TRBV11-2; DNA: TGTGCCAGCAGCACCGGGACTGGAACCTACGAGCAGTACTTC; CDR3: CASSTGTGTYEQYF
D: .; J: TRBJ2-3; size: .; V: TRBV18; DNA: TGTGCCAGCTCACCCCGAAGGGCTGGGACTAGCACAGATACGCAGTATTTT; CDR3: CASSPRRAGTSTDTQYF
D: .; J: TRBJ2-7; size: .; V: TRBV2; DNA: TGTGCCAGCAGCTTGGGACCGTTGATAGGGGTCGAGCAGTACTTC; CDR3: CASSLGPLIGVEQYF
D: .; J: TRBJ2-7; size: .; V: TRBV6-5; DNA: TGTGCCAGCAGTCCCCGGTTGAAGAGCTCCTACGAGCAGTACTTC; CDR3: CASSPRLKSSYEQYF
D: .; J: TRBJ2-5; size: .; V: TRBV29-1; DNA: TGCAGCGTCGCCAACAGCCAAGAGACCCAGTACTTC; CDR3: CSVANSQETQYF
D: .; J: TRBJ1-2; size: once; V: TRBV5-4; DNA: TGTGCCAGCAGCTTGGCGGGGGGAATCTATGGCTACACCTTC; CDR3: CASSLAGGIYGYTF
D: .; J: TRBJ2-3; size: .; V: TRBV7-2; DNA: TGTGCCAGCAGCGTGGACTCAGATACGCAGTATTTT; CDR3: CASSVDSDTQYF
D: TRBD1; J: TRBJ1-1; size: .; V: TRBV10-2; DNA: TGCGCCAGCAGTGAGCCAAACAGGGGTTCTGAAGCTTTCTTT; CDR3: CASSEPNRGSEAFF
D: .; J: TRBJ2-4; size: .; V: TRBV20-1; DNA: TGCAGTGCTAGTAGCTACCCAAGGGAGTACTTC; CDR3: CSASSYPREYF
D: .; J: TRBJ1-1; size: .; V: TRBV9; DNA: TGTGCCAGCAGCGCCCTATCAAGGGACACTGAAGCTTTCTTT; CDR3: CASSALSRDTEAFF
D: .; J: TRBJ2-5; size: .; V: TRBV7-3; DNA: TGTGCCAGCAGCTTAAACGGGGCACAGCAAGAGACCCAGTACTTC; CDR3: CASSLNGAQQETQYF
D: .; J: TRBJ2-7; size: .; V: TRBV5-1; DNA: TGCGCCAGCAGCACGGGAGCGGTATCCTACGAGCAGTACTTC; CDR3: CASSTGAVSYEQYF
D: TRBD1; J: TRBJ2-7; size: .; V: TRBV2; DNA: TGTGCCAGCATGGTCCAGGGGGCAATGGTTGAGCAGTACTTC; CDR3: CASMVQGAMVEQYF
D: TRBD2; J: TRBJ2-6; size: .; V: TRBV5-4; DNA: TGTGCCAGCAGCGGATGGGACTACGCTATGGGGGCCAACGTCCTGACTTTC; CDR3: CASSGWDYAMGANVLTF
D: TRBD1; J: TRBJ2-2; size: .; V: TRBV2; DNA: TGTGCCAGCAGTACAGACAGGGTAGTTTTAACCGGGGAGCTGTTTTTT; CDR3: CASSTDRVVLTGELFF
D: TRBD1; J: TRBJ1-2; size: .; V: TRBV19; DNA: TGTGCCAGTAGTCGCCGGACAGGTCGGGCCCACTATGGCTACACCTTC; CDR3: CASSRRTGRAHYGYTF
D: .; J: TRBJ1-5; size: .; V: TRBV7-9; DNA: TGTGCCAGCAGCTTAGGTGATGCCCCTGGGCAGCCCCAGCATTTT; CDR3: CASSLGDAPGQPQHF
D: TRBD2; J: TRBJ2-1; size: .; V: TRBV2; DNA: TGTGCCAGCAGTGAAGCGCTGCTAGCGGGCCTCTACAATGAGCAGTTCTTC; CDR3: CASSEALLAGLYNEQFF
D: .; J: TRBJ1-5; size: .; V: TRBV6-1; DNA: TGTGCCAGCAGTGAAGGATGGTTGAATCAGCCCCAGCATTTT; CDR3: CASSEGWLNQPQHF
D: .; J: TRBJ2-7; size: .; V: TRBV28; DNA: TGTGCCAGCAGTTCTCGGATAGGGCAGTACTTC; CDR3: CASSSRIGQYF
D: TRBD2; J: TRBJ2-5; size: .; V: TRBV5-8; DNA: TGTGCCAGCAGCTTGGGGCTAGCGGGAGACCGAGAGACCCAGTACTTC; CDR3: CASSLGLAGDRETQYF
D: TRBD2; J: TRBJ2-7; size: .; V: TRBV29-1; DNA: TGCAGCGTCGGGGCTAGCGGGAGTTCCGAGCAGTACTTC; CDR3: CSVGASGSSEQYF